This is a list of T cell receptor beta chains from one sample in a study of vaccination effects on CD4 cells after COVID-19. This table comes from immunoSEQ multiplex PCR, and its TCRdb copy is limited to in-frame clones, with some not included. The table has about 74,000 clones, approximately 80% seen once. These receptors are not linked to any known antigen. The sequencing here drew on CD4+ T cells from PBMCs cultured without peptide, taken before COVID-19 vaccination. All receptors derive from a human donor who received a COVID-19 vaccine. Both conserved end residues are part of each CDR3.

>TRBV3-1/TRBV3-2|TRBJ2-3
CASSQAPHREDTQYF
>TRBV12-5|TRBJ1-5
CASGLDRGNQPQHF
>TRBV28|TRBJ2-1
CASSRSTGLGSLDNEQFF
>TRBV5-1|TRBJ2-5
CASSLAGLADQYF
>TRBV7-2|TRBJ2-3
CASSLGFEWSTDTQYF
>TRBV25-1|TRBJ1-5
CASSSLGGNQPQHF
>TRBV27|TRBJ2-1
CASSGMPNERGGPGEQFF
>TRBV5-1|TRBJ2-5
CASFSGTGIETQYF
>TRBV7-3|TRBJ1-6
CASSLNDNSPLHF
>TRBV5-1|TRBJ2-5
CASRGRQVQETQYF
>TRBV6-5|TRBJ1-2
CASSPAGNNYGYTF
>TRBV7-2|TRBJ2-3
CASSRPAGGPDTQYF
>TRBV6-2/TRBV6-3|TRBJ2-5
CASSLDGQETQYF
>TRBV19|TRBJ2-2
CASSIGGVNTGELFF
>TRBV4-1|TRBJ1-4
CASSQGGTAATNEKLFF
>TRBV18|TRBJ1-2
CASSSAKERGYTF
>TRBV24-1|TRBJ2-1
CATSEPGQGDNEQFF
>TRBV5-5|TRBJ2-5
CASRGTGGFETQYF
>TRBV5-1|TRBJ1-2
CARSNMGLDSLLTATNYGYTF
>TRBV9|TRBJ1-5
CASSSGTGSNQPQHF
>TRBV2|TRBJ1-2
CASSGVGVSYTF
>TRBV7-8|TRBJ1-5
CASLSGTGDQPQHF
>TRBV21-1|TRBJ1-1
CASSRRRPNTEAFF
>TRBV24-1|TRBJ1-2
CATSDPGSNYGYTF
>TRBV7-8|TRBJ2-5
CASSRTAVQETQYF
>TRBV5-8|TRBJ1-4
CASSVRRGANEKLFF
>TRBV5-6|TRBJ1-1
CASSLAVRTEAFF
>TRBV5-1|TRBJ2-6
CASSDPGRGANVLTF
>TRBV5-1|TRBJ1-2
CASSLGQGIGYTF
>TRBV29-1|TRBJ2-3
CSVDRGGTDTQYF
>TRBV5-6|TRBJ1-2
CASSRRSGTLGYDGYTF
>TRBV6-1|TRBJ1-6
CASSDRQGSRWGSPLHF
>TRBV2|TRBJ2-1
CASSADRGSYNEQFF
>TRBV2|TRBJ1-2
CASTGGGRLGYGYTF
>TRBV5-6|TRBJ2-1
CASSLWGLAYLQFF
>TRBV7-3|TRBJ2-2
CASSSRLRGQNTGELFF
>TRBV7-3|TRBJ2-6
CASSLEGVSGANVLTF
>TRBV9|TRBJ2-3
CASSARQGARYTDTQYF
>TRBV2|TRBJ1-3
CASTLLLISGNTIYF
>TRBV5-1|TRBJ2-5
CASYSGRGGEWTQYF
>TRBV28|TRBJ1-2
CASSVQTAGYGYTF
>TRBV11-1|TRBJ2-3
CASSQTDHGTDTQYF
>TRBV7-3|TRBJ2-2
CASSLRAIPGLAGGQETGELFF
>TRBV27|TRBJ1-4
CASSLLGLDEKLFF
>TRBV6-5|TRBJ2-5
CASSRDSNQETQYF
>TRBV18|TRBJ2-5
CASSSRQETQYF
>TRBV28|TRBJ2-3
CAAIPRGVRDTQYF
>TRBV24-1|TRBJ2-4
CATSDPQNPKNIQYF
>TRBV6-2/TRBV6-3|TRBJ2-1
CASSTPSRSIYEQFF
>TRBV7-3|TRBJ2-2
CASSTGTALTGELFF
>TRBV5-4|TRBJ1-2
CASSLAGKINYGYTF
>TRBV6-5|TRBJ1-6
CASKGNPGSPLHF
>TRBV2|TRBJ1-2
CASSGFRVGYTF
>TRBV4-1|TRBJ1-3
CASSQWGGIAGNTIYF
>TRBV28|TRBJ1-5
CASRDTGGNQPQHF